The T cell receptor beta chain under discussion was sequenced for a study of cytomegalovirus exposure and HLA in healthy donors. Clones were read by immunoSEQ multiplex PCR, and TCRdb kept only the in-frame ones, dropping some. This table has 60,000 to 90,000 clones, around 94% appearing once. For this clone: Antigen unknown.

The CDR3 contains 15 residues. V lost 0 bases and J lost 4, with 10 bases in between. The germline CDR1 and CDR2 sequences are SGHVS and FQNEAQ. Findings and limits, study-wide: There were 160 or so TCR beta chains listed as cytomegalovirus-associated.

This sequence was found in a young woman in good health and CMV-seronegative. V is TRBV7-8 and J is TRBJ1-3, with D uncertain. Specimen: PBMCs. CDR3 nucleotides: TGTGCCAGCAGCTTAGCGCTAGGATGGGGAAACACCATATATTTT. Translation: CASSLALGWGNTIYF.